This T cell receptor (beta chain) was sequenced in a study of blood T cell repertoires in COVID-19. Study background: From T cells, B-cell-depleted T cells, or PBMCs came the material, which was cDNA or gDNA.

Authors' processing steps: Amplifying reference gene primers gave estimates of nucleated cell counts. The data were produced by immunoSEQ multiplex PCR, yet TCRdb's version contains in-frame clones alone and is incomplete. The D gene and trimming were derived from the DNA, and the V and J assignments and clone size from that table. Counted here are around 150,000 clones, around nine tenths occurring once; the ten biggest clones make up roughly 4%. The germline V gene encodes CDR1 SGHTA and CDR2 FQGNSA. V was shortened by 3 bases and J by 4 bases, with 9 bases between the two germline ends. The length of the CDR3 is 13 residues.

V gene TRBV7-2 combines with J gene TRBJ1-2; tentative D call: TRBD1 (5 bases). Sequencing was carried out using peripheral blood. The TCR comes from a woman between 40 and 55 years old with acute or convalescent COVID-19. CDR3 in amino acids: CASSLSGGYGYTF. CDR3 sequence (DNA): TGTGCCAGCAGCTTGTCCGGGGGCTATGGCTACACCTTC.